This TCR beta chain stems from a study of cytomegalovirus exposure and HLA in healthy donors. Study summary: About 85 million unique TCRs from HLA-typed donors were held in an early release of data.

General study findings and limits: Researchers reportedly found TCR beta sequences accurately predicted most subjects' HLA-A and HLA-B alleles. In a later analysis, at a false discovery rate of 0.05, some 17,000 TCR beta sequences were associated with HLA alleles. The CMV antigen specificity of a few CMV-associated chains was confirmed through in vitro analysis.

About this clone: Its antigen remains unidentified.

Primers: 60 Vbeta forward and 13 Jbeta reverse. Produced via immunoSEQ multiplex PCR; TCRdb's table is partial and in-frame only. The sample gives approximately 61,000 clones, under 85% of which show up once; roughly half is in the top ten. Germline lookup yields CDR1 MNHEY and CDR2 SMNVEV (reference sequence). The CDR3 runs to 16 residues. Trimming at V came to 2 bases and at J to 2 bases, leaving 6 bases not matched to a gene. This clonotype originated in a man between 45 and 60 years old in good health and CMV-seropositive. The chain is built from TRBV27 and TRBJ2-1, with TRBD2 matching over 7 bases. The specimen sequenced was PBMCs. The DNA of the CDR3 is TGTGCCAGCAGTTTAGGAAGGCGGGAGACCTACAATGAGCAGTTCTTC. Its protein product is CASSLGRRETYNEQFF.